The clone carrying this T cell receptor (beta chain) was observed many times. The authors ran a second PCR of about 6 to 11 cycles using a sample-barcoded 5' primer and a J-beta primer mix. TCRdb re-called the 5' RACE reads through MiXCR, storing one row per CDR3 protein. The sample consists of some 900,000 distinct CDR3 sequences, about 30% of them appearing once. This sample was taken from a study of blood T cells in healthy people across ages. In the study overall: The capture of about one barcoded beta molecule per two T cells was achieved by template switching.

From germline, CDR1 is KGHSH and CDR2 LQKENI. Trimming pared 0 bases from V and 1 base from J, leaving 10 bases between. The CDR3 sequence is 16 residues long. The sample consisted of blood. The receptor was isolated from a woman aged 80 or over in good health. V gene TRBV18 combines with J gene TRBJ2-1; a possible D gene is TRBD2 (6 bases). The DNA of the CDR3 is TGTGCCAGCTCACCACCGGGGGGAAGGTCCTACAATGAGCAGTTCTTC. Its protein is CASSPPGGRSYNEQFF.